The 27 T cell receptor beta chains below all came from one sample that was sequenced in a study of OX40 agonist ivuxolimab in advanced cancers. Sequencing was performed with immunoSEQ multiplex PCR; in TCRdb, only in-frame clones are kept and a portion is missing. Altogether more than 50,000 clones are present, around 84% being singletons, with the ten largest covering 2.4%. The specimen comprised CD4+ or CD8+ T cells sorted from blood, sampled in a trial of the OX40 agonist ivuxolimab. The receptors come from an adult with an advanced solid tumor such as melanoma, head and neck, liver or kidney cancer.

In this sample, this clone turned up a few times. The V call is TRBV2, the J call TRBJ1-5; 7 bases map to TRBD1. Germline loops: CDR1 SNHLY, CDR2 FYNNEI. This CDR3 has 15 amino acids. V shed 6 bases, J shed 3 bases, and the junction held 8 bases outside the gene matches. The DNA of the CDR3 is TGTGCCAGCAGGTTAGGACAGGCGGACAATCAGCCCCAGCATTTT. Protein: CASRLGQADNQPQHF.

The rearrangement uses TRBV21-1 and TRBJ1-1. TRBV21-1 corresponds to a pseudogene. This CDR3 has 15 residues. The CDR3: CASSKVEGMITEAFF. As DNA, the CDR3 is TGTGCCAGCAGCAAAGTAGAAGGGATGATCACTGAAGCTTTCTTT.

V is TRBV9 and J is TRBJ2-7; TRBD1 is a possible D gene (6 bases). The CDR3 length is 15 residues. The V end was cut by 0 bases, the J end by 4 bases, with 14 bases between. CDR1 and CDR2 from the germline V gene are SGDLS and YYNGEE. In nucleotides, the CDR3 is TGTGCCAGCAGCGTAGGTAGTGGACAGTTATACGAGCAGTACTTC. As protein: CASSVGSGQLYEQYF.

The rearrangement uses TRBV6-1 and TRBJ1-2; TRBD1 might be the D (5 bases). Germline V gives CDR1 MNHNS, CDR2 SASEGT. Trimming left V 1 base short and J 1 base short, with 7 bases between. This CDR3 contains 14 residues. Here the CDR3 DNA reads TGTGCCAGCAGTGAAGGACAGAATAACTATGGCTACACCTTC. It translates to CASSEGQNNYGYTF.

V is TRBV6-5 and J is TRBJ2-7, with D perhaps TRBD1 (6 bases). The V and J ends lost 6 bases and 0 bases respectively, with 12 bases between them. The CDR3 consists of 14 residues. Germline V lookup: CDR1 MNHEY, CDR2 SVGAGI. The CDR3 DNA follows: TGTGCCAGCAGCAATGGACAGATCTCCTACGAGCAGTACTTC. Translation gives CASSNGQISYEQYF.

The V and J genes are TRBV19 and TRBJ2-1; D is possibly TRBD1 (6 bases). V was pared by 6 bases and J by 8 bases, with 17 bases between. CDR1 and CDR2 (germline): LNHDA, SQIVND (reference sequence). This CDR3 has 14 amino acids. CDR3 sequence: CASSVLQGVDEQFF. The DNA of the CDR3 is TGTGCCAGTAGCGTTTTACAGGGTGTCGATGAGCAGTTCTTC.

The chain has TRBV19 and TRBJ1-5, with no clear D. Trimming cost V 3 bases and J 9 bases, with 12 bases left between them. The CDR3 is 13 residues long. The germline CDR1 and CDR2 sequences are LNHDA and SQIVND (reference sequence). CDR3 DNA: TGTGCCAGTAGTATGTCGGCCCCGGGGCCCCAGCATTTT. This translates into CASSMSAPGPQHF. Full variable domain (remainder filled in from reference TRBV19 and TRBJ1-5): DGGITQSPKYLFRKEGQNVTLSCEQNLNHDAMYWYRQDPGQGLRLIYYSQIVNDFQKGDIAEGYSVSREKKESFPLTVTSAQKNPTAFYLCASSMSAPGPQHFGDGTRLSIL.

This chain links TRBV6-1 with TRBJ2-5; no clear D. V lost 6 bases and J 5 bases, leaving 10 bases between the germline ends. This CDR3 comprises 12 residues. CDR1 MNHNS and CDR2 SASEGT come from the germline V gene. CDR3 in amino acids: CASRRERETQYF. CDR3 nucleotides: TGTGCCAGCAGAAGGGAAAGGGAGACCCAGTACTTC.

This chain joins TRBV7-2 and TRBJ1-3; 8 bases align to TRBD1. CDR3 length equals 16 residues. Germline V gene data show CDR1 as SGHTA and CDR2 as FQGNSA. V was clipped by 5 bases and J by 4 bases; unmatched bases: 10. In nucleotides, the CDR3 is TGTGCCAGCAGCAAGAATCAGGGGGCGTCGGGAAACACCATATATTTT. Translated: CASSKNQGASGNTIYF.

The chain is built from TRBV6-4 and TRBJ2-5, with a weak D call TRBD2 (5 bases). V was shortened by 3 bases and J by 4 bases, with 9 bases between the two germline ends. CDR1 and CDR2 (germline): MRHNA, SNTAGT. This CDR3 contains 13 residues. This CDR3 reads CASSEGSGETQYF. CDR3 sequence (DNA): TGTGCCAGCAGTGAAGGAAGCGGAGAGACCCAGTACTTC.

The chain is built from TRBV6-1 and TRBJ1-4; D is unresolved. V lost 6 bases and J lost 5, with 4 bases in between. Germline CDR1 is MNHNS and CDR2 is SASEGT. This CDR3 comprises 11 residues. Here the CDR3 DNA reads TGTGCCAGCAGGGAAAATGAAAAACTGTTTTTT. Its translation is CASRENEKLFF.

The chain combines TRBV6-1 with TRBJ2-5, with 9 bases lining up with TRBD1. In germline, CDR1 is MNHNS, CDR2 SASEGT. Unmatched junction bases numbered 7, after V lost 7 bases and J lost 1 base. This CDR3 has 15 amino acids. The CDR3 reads CASNPGTGFQETQYF. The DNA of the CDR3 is TGTGCCAGCAATCCCGGGACAGGGTTCCAAGAGACCCAGTACTTC.

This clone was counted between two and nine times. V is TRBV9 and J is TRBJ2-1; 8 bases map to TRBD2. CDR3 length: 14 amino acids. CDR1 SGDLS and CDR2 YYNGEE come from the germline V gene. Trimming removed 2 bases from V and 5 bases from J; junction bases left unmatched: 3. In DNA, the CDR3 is TGTGCCAGCAGCGTTGCGGGGGGAAACAATGAGCAGTTCTTC. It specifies CASSVAGGNNEQFF. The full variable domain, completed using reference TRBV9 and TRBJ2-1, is DSGVTQTPKHLITATGQRVTLRCSPRSGDLSVYWYQQSLDQGLQFLIQYYNGEERAKGNILERFSAQQFPDLHSELNLSSLELGDSALYFCASSVAGGNNEQFFGPGTRLTVL.

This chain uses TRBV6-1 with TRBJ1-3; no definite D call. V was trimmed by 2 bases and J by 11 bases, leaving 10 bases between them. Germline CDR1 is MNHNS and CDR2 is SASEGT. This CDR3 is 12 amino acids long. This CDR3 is CASSEIGFSIYF. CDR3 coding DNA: TGTGCCAGCAGTGAAATCGGGTTCTCCATATATTTT.

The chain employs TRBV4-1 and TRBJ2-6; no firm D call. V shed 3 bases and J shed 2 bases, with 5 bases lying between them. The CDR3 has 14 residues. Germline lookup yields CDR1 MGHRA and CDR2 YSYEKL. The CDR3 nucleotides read TGCGCCAGCAGCCAGGTACCTGGGGCCAACGTCCTGACTTTC. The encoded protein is CASSQVPGANVLTF.

In DNA, the CDR3 is TGTGCCAGCAGCTCCATAGATACGCAGTATTTT. It translates to CASSSIDTQYF. The genes are TRBV11-1 and TRBJ2-3; no firm D call. Germline values: CDR1 SGHAT, CDR2 FQDESV (reference sequence). Trimming took off 4 bases at V and 5 bases at J, with 4 bases between the two ends. The CDR3 extends over 11 amino acids. Full variable domain (remainder filled in from reference TRBV11-1 and TRBJ2-3): EAEVAQSPRYKITEKSQAVAFWCDPISGHATLYWYRQILGQGPELLVQFQDESVVDDSQLPKDRFSAERLKGVDSTLKIQPAELGDSAMYLCASSSIDTQYFGPGTRLTVL.

The CDR3 here is CASSIGRNYGYTF. The CDR3 DNA is TGTGCCAGTAGTATAGGGCGGAACTATGGCTACACCTTC. V and J are TRBV19 and TRBJ1-2; D unclear. V was pared by 1 base and J by 2 bases, with 5 bases between. CDR1 is LNHDA, CDR2 SQIVND, per germline (reference sequence). The CDR3 spans 13 residues. The whole variable domain, remainder taken from reference TRBV19 and TRBJ1-2, is DGGITQSPKYLFRKEGQNVTLSCEQNLNHDAMYWYRQDPGQGLRLIYYSQIVNDFQKGDIAEGYSVSREKKESFPLTVTSAQKNPTAFYLCASSIGRNYGYTFGSGTRLTVV.

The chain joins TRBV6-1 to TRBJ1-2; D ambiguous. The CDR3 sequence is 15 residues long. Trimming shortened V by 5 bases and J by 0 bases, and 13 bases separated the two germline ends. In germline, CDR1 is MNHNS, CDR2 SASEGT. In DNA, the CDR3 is TGTGCCAGCAGTAAACCCGGGAACACTAACTATGGCTACACCTTC. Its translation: CASSKPGNTNYGYTF.

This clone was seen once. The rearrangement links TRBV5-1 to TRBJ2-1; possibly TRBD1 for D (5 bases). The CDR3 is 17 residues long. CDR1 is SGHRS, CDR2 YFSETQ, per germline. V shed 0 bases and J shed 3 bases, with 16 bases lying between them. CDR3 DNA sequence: TGCGCCAGCAGCTTGGGGGCCTGGCAGGGCGGCTACAATGAGCAGTTCTTC. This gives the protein CASSLGAWQGGYNEQFF. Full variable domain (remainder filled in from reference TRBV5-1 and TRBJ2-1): KAGVTQTPRYLIKTRGQQVTLSCSPISGHRSVSWYQQTPGQGLQFLFEYFSETQRNKGNFPGRFSGRQFSNSRSEMNVSTLELGDSALYLCASSLGAWQGGYNEQFFGPGTRLTVL.

Here the CDR3 reads CASRPRQLSYEQYF. CDR3 nucleotide sequence: TGTGCCAGCAGACCTCGACAGCTCTCCTACGAGCAGTACTTC. The chain carries TRBV5-6 and TRBJ2-7, with D possibly TRBD1 on 5 matching bases. Trimming shortened V by 5 bases and J by 0 bases, and 12 bases separated the two germline ends. Germline V gene lookup returns CDR1 SGHDT and CDR2 YYEEEE. The length of the CDR3 is 14 residues.

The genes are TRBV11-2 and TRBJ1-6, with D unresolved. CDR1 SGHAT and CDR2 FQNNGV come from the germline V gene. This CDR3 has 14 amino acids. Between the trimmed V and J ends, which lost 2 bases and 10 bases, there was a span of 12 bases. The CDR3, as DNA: TGTGCCAGCAGCTTATCCCCCGCTGGCTCACCCCTCCACTTT. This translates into CASSLSPAGSPLHF.

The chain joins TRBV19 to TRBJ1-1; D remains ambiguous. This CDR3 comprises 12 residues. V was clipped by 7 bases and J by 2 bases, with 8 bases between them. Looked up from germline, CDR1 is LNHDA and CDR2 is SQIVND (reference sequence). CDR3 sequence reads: CASIRTNTEAFF. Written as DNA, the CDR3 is TGTGCCAGTATTAGGACCAACACTGAAGCTTTCTTT.

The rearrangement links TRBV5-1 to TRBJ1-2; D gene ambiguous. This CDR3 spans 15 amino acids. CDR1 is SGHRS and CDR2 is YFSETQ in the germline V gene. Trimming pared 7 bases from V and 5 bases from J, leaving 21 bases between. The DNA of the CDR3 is TGCGCCAGCGGCCAAGGGTCCCCCTCGGTTTATGGCTACACCTTC. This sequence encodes CASGQGSPSVYGYTF.

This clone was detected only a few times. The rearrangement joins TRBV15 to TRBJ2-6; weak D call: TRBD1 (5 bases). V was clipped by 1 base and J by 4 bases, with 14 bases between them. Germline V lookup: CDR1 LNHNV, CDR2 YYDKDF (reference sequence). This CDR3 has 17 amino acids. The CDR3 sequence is CATSRGQGWSGANVLTF. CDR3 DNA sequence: TGTGCCACCAGCAGAGGGCAGGGTTGGAGCGGGGCCAACGTCCTGACTTTC.

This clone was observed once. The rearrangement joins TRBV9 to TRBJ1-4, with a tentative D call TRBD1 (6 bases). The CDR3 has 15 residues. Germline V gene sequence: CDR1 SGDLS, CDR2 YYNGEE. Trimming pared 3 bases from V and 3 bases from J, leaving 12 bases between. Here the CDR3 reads CASSDTGTPNEKLFF. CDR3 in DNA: TGTGCCAGCAGCGATACAGGGACGCCTAATGAAAAACTGTTTTTT.

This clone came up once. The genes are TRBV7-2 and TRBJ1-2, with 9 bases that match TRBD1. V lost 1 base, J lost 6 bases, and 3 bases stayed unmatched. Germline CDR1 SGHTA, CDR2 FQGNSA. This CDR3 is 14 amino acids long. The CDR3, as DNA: TGTGCCAGCAGCTTAGGGGACAGGGAGAATGGCTACACCTTC. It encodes CASSLGDRENGYTF. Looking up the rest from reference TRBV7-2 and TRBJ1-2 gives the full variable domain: GAGVSQSPSNKVTEKGKDVELRCDPISGHTALYWYRQSLGQGLEFLIYFQGNSAPDKSGLPSDRFSAERTGGSVSTLTIQRTQQEDSAVYLCASSLGDRENGYTFGSGTRLTVV.

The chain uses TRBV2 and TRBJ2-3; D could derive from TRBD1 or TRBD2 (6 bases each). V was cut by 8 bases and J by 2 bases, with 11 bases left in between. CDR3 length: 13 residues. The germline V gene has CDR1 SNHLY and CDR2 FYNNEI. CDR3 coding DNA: TGTGCCAGCTGGGGGGCCCCCACAGATACGCAGTATTTT. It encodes CASWGAPTDTQYF.